This T cell receptor (beta chain) was recorded in a study of cytomegalovirus exposure and HLA in healthy donors. About the research overall: An early data release held tens of millions of unique TCRs from HLA-typed donors.

Unrecorded immune exposures were likely, despite nominal health at sampling. Trimming took off 0 bases at V and 8 bases at J, with 13 bases between the two ends. The CDR3 consists of 14 residues. Whole-study results and caveats: Serostatus for CMV was the only available immune exposure information. A later analysis reported that several of the most significant clusters appeared to be linked to common viral pathogens, among them Epstein-Barr virus.

Primers for the PCR totalled 60 Vbeta and 13 Jbeta. TCRdb's copy holds only in-frame clones and misses some; the assay was immunoSEQ multiplex PCR. The sample shows 130,000 to 150,000 clones, roughly 78% of them seen only once. Note on this clone: What it binds is not known.

This chain links TRBV6-7 with TRBJ1-2; D unclear. TRBV6-7 is an ORF, and what it does is uncertain. The sample was PBMCs. The clonotype originates from a man aged 40-49 years in good health and CMV-seropositive. CDR3 bases: TGTGCCAGCAGTTACTCCAGTCCTCTTTGGGGCTACACCTTC. This gives the protein CASSYSSPLWGYTF.